Following are 14 T cell receptor beta chains from one sample sequenced in a study of T cells in Graves' hyperthyroidism and ophthalmopathy. Amplified regions were TCR beta CDR3 sequences from RNA transcripts. The study used the HTBI primer set for a first-round RT-PCR of the TCR CDR3. MiXCR, applied by TCRdb to the multiplex PCR reads, yields one record per CDR3 protein. The table shows fewer than 750,000 distinct CDR3 sequences, with around 42% occurring only once. Sequenced input: peripheral blood or thyroid tissue (not recorded which). The origin of the receptors is a young woman with Graves' hyperthyroidism.

CDR3 DNA: TGCAGTGCTAGCATGAGCTACACCTTC. Its translation: CSASMSYTF. The chain is built from TRBV20-1 and TRBJ1-2, with no clear D. The CDR3 consists of 9 residues. V lost 3 bases, J lost 9 bases, and 5 bases lay in between. The germline gives CDR1 DFQATT, CDR2 SNEGSKA (reference sequence).

This clonotype was recorded many times. The rearrangement links TRBV4-2 to TRBJ1-5, with TRBD1 identical over 8 bases. Trimming at V came to 0 bases and at J to 6 bases, leaving 4 bases not matched to a gene. The CDR3 covers 15 residues. From germline, CDR1 is LGHNA and CDR2 YNFKEQ. The CDR3 nucleotides read TGTGCCAGCAGCCAAGACGCGGGACAGGTTCAGCCCCAGCATTTT. As protein: CASSQDAGQVQPQHF.

The genes are TRBV7-3 and TRBJ2-7; 7 bases match TRBD1. The germline V gene encodes CDR1 SGHTA and CDR2 FQGTGA. The ends lost 2 bases at V and 5 bases at J; junction bases unmatched: 3. This CDR3 has 13 residues. The chain's CDR3 is CASSLDRVDEQYF. CDR3 sequence (DNA): TGTGCCAGCAGCTTAGACAGGGTGGACGAGCAGTACTTC.

This chain connects TRBV15 to TRBJ1-2; D may be TRBD1 (5 bases). The CDR3 sequence is 14 residues long. From germline, CDR1 is LNHNV and CDR2 YYDKDF (reference sequence). Between the trimmed V and J ends, which lost 0 bases and 4 bases, there was a span of 9 bases. The CDR3 DNA sequence: TGTGCCACCAGCAGAGATGGGGGAAGCTATGGCTACACCTTC. It codes for CATSRDGGSYGYTF.

J is TRBJ2-5 and V is TRBV7-8; TRBD2 aligns across 10 bases. The CDR3 spans 20 residues. V lost 5 bases to trimming and J lost 1 base; unmatched junction nucleotides: 19. Germline CDR1 is SGHVS and CDR2 is FQNEAQ. The CDR3 bases are TGTGCCAGCAGCCATATAAGACCGGGACTAGCGCGGGGGGTCCAAGAGACCCAGTACTTC. Encoded protein: CASSHIRPGLARGVQETQYF.

This clonotype was observed a handful of times. In nucleotides, the CDR3 is TGTGCCAGCAGTTTATATGAGGGGACCTATGGCTACACCTTC. It translates to CASSLYEGTYGYTF. The V gene is TRBV27, the J gene TRBJ1-2, with D possibly being TRBD1 (5 bases). Germline V gene sequence: CDR1 MNHEY, CDR2 SMNVEV (reference sequence). The CDR3 totals 14 residues. V was clipped by 1 base and J by 4 bases, with 10 bases between them.

The chain joins TRBV24-1 to TRBJ2-7; 11 nucleotides match TRBD2. The germline V gene encodes CDR1 KGHDR and CDR2 SFDVKD. The CDR3 is 15 amino acids. With 3 bases clipped from V and 5 bases from J, the junction kept 5 bases outside the gene matches. CDR3 residues: CATSDPGLAAHEQYF. The CDR3 DNA sequence: TGTGCCACCAGTGATCCGGGACTAGCGGCCCACGAGCAGTACTTC.

The genes are TRBV27 and TRBJ1-1; tentative D call: TRBD1 (5 bases). V lost 0 bases and J lost 1, with 12 bases in between. This CDR3 comprises 16 residues. The V gene's germline CDR1 is MNHEY and CDR2 SMNVEV (reference sequence). The CDR3: CASSLSAGLWNTEAFF. The CDR3 DNA follows: TGTGCCAGCAGTTTATCGGCGGGGCTCTGGAACACTGAAGCTTTCTTT.

The V gene is TRBV25-1, the J gene TRBJ1-1; maybe TRBD1 (6 bases). Per the germline V gene, CDR1 is MGHDK and CDR2 is SYGVNS. CDR3 length: 13 amino acids. V lost 11 bases, J lost 1 base, and 14 bases lay in between. The DNA of the CDR3 is TGTGCCGACCGGGACACCTGGAACACTGAAGCTTTCTTT. This codes for CADRDTWNTEAFF.

In this sample, this clonotype turned up many times. This CDR3 is CASSAQSSGANVLTF. CDR3 nucleotide sequence: TGTGCCAGCAGCGCTCAGAGCTCTGGGGCCAACGTCCTGACTTTC. The chain has TRBV9 and TRBJ2-6, with D hard to call. V dropped 3 bases and J dropped 0 bases, with 7 bases sitting between them. This CDR3 is built from 15 residues. Germline V gene data show CDR1 as SGDLS and CDR2 as YYNGEE. The full variable domain, rest sourced from reference TRBV9 and TRBJ2-6, is DSGVTQTPKHLITATGQRVTLRCSPRSGDLSVYWYQQSLDQGLQFLIQYYNGEERAKGNILERFSAQQFPDLHSELNLSSLELGDSALYFCASSAQSSGANVLTFGAGSRLTVL.

This clonotype was detected only once. The chain couples TRBV20-1 to TRBJ1-2; D may be TRBD1 (5 bases). The CDR3 runs 11 residues. The V gene's germline CDR1 is DFQATT and CDR2 SNEGSKA (reference sequence). The V end was cut by 6 bases, the J end by 8 bases, with 13 bases between. The CDR3 coding sequence is TGCAGTGCCATAGGGACTAGCGGCTACACCTTC. Translating it yields CSAIGTSGYTF.

This clonotype has a count of ten or more. The chain joins TRBV4-2 to TRBJ2-5; D tentatively fits TRBD1 or TRBD2 (5 bases each). Germline lookup yields CDR1 LGHNA and CDR2 YNFKEQ. V was trimmed by 3 bases and J by 5 bases, leaving 10 bases between them. The CDR3 runs to 13 residues. CDR3 loop: CASSQRGVETQYF. The CDR3 nucleotides read TGTGCCAGCAGCCAGAGGGGTGTGGAGACCCAGTACTTC.

The rearrangement uses TRBV12-3 or TRBV12-4 and TRBJ2-7; perhaps TRBD1 as D (6 bases). V was trimmed by 3 bases and J by 7 bases, leaving 22 bases between them. The CDR3 covers 16 residues. The CDR3 loop is CASSFLPGWGRREQYF. The CDR3 nucleotides read TGTGCCAGCAGTTTTCTCCCGGGGTGGGGGCGCAGAGAGCAGTACTTC.

This clonotype was seen a handful of times. The chain combines TRBV11-2 with TRBJ2-2, with TRBD1 identical over 9 bases. Unmatched junction bases numbered 4, after V lost 5 bases and J lost 3 bases. The CDR3 is 15 residues long. Looked up from germline, CDR1 is SGHAT and CDR2 is FQNNGV. The CDR3 DNA reads as TGTGCCAGCAGCCCGAGGACAGGGGACACCGGGGAGCTGTTTTTT. Its translation: CASSPRTGDTGELFF.